This record looks at one T cell receptor (beta chain) sequence and its context. The sample originates from a study of blood T cell repertoires in COVID-19. The method was immunoSEQ multiplex PCR; TCRdb's version includes in-frame clones alone and lacks a portion of them. This sample yields more than 15,000 clones, of which about 90% are seen a single time; less than 20% belongs to the top ten. The CDR3 has 15 amino acids. V was trimmed by 4 bases and J by 0 bases, leaving 11 bases between them. CDR1 and CDR2 (germline): SGDLS, YYNGEE. The receptor was isolated from a man between 45 and 60 years old with active COVID-19. Specimen: peripheral blood. V gene TRBV9 combines with J gene TRBJ1-5, with a weak D call TRBD1 (5 bases). CDR3 nucleotide sequence: TGTGCCAGCAGCCCGGGGGGTAATAGCAATCAGCCCCAGCATTTT. Translated, it gives CASSPGGNSNQPQHF.